This TCR beta chain was documented in a study of T cell responses to AZD1222 COVID-19 vaccine. Findings and caveats of the study: The peak T cell response came first, and repertoires were sampled only after it. In a largely white British group with more females than males, clonal diversity was possibly underestimated. Seropositive AZD1222 recipients at baseline numbered only six or seven.

V was pared by 4 bases and J by 10 bases, with 19 bases between. The CDR3 is made up of 14 amino acids. Per the germline V gene, CDR1 is MGHDK and CDR2 is SYGVNS. The protocol was immunoSEQ multiplex PCR, while the TCRdb copy is restricted to in-frame clones and leaves out a portion. The table shows around 140,000 clones, with roughly 93% occurring only once. A remark on this clone: Its specificity is unknown.

The chain couples TRBV25-1 to TRBJ1-2, with D perhaps TRBD1 (6 bases). Specimen: peripheral blood, collected after recovery from COVID-19. This TCR was sampled from an adult who had recovered from COVID-19. The CDR3 region has the DNA TGTGCCAGCAGTGGCCCCCGGGGGCACAGGGTCTACACCTTC. Translated: CASSGPRGHRVYTF.